The 10 T cell receptor beta chains reported below all come from one sample, sequenced in a study of T cells in pancreatic ductal adenocarcinoma. No neoadjuvant therapy was given to the selected pancreatic ductal adenocarcinoma patients before their surgery. Data came from immunoSEQ multiplex PCR; TCRdb stores just in-frame clones and leaves some out. This table has 100,000 or so clones, 90% to 95% appearing once. Sample: PBMCs. Receptor source: a human donor with pancreatic ductal adenocarcinoma.

The rearrangement links TRBV2 to TRBJ1-5, with D hard to call. Germline CDR1 is SNHLY and CDR2 is FYNNEI. This CDR3 is built from 16 residues. Trimming pared 6 bases from V and 6 bases from J, leaving 21 bases between. CDR3 in amino acids: CASRKPGAIPIQPQHF. CDR3 DNA: TGTGCCAGCAGAAAACCGGGAGCTATCCCCATTCAGCCCCAGCATTTT. The whole variable domain, filled in from reference TRBV2 and TRBJ1-5, reads EPEVTQTPSHQVTQMGQEVILRCVPISNHLYFYWYRQILGQKVEFLVSFYNNEISEKSEIFDDQFSVERPDGSNFTLKIRSTKLEDSAMYFCASRKPGAIPIQPQHFGDGTRLSIL.

This clone was found once. The DNA is left out, because the CDR3 cannot be placed on it with certainty; the CDR3 is given as TCRdb lists it. The CDR3 sequence is CASSWGQGASAAYF. The chain carries TRBV5-4 and TRBJ2-3; the D call of TRBD1 is as the table states it, not checked on the DNA. Germline loops: CDR1 SGHNT, CDR2 YYREEE (reference sequence). Counting both end residues, the CDR3 totals 14 amino acids.

V is TRBV2 and J is TRBJ2-1; tentative D call: TRBD2 (6 bases). Trimming removed 6 bases from V and 1 base from J, with 13 bases in between. The CDR3 length is 15 residues. Germline CDR1 reads SNHLY; CDR2 reads FYNNEI. CDR3 region: CASRGGRNSYNEQFF. The CDR3 nucleotides read TGTGCCAGCAGGGGGGGTCGGAATTCCTACAATGAGCAGTTCTTC.

V usage is TRBV28 and J usage is TRBJ1-5; D unresolved. This CDR3 is 13 amino acids long. Germline CDR1 is MDHEN and CDR2 is SYDVKM. With 5 bases removed from V and 9 bases from J, the gap between germline ends came to 14 bases. The CDR3: CASSPRRMAPQHF. CDR3 nucleotide sequence: TGTGCCAGCAGTCCTAGACGGATGGCGCCCCAGCATTTT.

The V and J genes are TRBV5-6 and TRBJ2-3; D gene uncertain. V was cut by 3 bases and J by 6 bases, with 20 bases left in between. The CDR3 sequence is 16 residues long. The V gene's germline CDR1 is SGHDT and CDR2 YYEEEE. The chain's CDR3 is CASSSLLEASMDTQYF. As DNA, the CDR3 is TGTGCCAGCAGCTCCCTCTTAGAAGCCTCAATGGATACGCAGTATTTT.

V and J are TRBV4-3 and TRBJ2-3, with TRBD1 as a possible D gene (6 bases). Trimming left V 1 base short and J 0 bases short, with 17 bases between. The CDR3 has 18 residues. Germline assignment: CDR1 LGHNA and CDR2 YSLEER. The CDR3 reads CASSQGNGAGVSTDTQYF. CDR3 nucleotide sequence: TGCGCCAGCAGCCAAGGGAACGGGGCAGGGGTGAGCACAGATACGCAGTATTTT.

This clone was detected once. This sample also contains other DNA sequences that code for the same CDR3. The V and J genes are TRBV6-5 and TRBJ1-5, with 9 nucleotides matching TRBD1. V dropped 0 bases and J dropped 4; count of bases not matched to a gene: 1. The CDR3 length is 15 residues. Germline V gene lookup returns CDR1 MNHEY and CDR2 SVGAGI. CDR3: CASSYSGTGNQPQHF. DNA for the CDR3: TGTGCCAGCAGTTACTCGGGGACAGGGAATCAGCCCCAGCATTTT.

This chain links TRBV10-2 with TRBJ1-2; D call uncertain. The CDR3 sequence is 11 residues long. Trimming pared 10 bases from V and 0 bases from J, leaving 6 bases between. Germline V CDR1 and CDR2: WSHSY, SAAADI. In DNA form, the CDR3 reads TGCGCCACGTCGGCTAACTATGGCTACACCTTC. It translates to CATSANYGYTF.

The chain carries TRBV4-1 and TRBJ1-2; D remains unclear. The CDR3 spans 13 residues. From germline, CDR1 is MGHRA and CDR2 YSYEKL. Trimming cost V 1 base and J 8 bases, with 11 bases left between them. In DNA form, the CDR3 reads TGCGCCAGCAGCCAAGCATCAGGTTGGGGCTACACCTTC. The encoded protein is CASSQASGWGYTF.

The chain links TRBV4-1 to TRBJ2-1, with TRBD2 matching over 12 bases. The CDR3 length is 19 residues. The V and J ends lost 1 base and 4 bases, in that order; junction bases with no gene match: 11. Germline CDR1 reads MGHRA; CDR2 reads YSYEKL. CDR3 amino acids: CASSQVLPRTSGKYNEQFF. In DNA, the CDR3 is TGCGCCAGCAGCCAAGTACTGCCTCGGACTAGCGGGAAGTACAATGAGCAGTTCTTC.